Shown below are 28 T cell receptor beta chains from a single sample sequenced in a study of technical replicates of blood from a handful of donors. Clones were read by immunoSEQ multiplex PCR, and TCRdb kept only the in-frame ones, dropping some. The sample includes 70,000 to 95,000 clones, about 90% seen only once; the top ten take around 0.37%. The sequenced material came from T cells isolated from PBMCs. The origin of the receptors is a human donor in good health. Some clones in this sample may be carry-over from other donors' samples.

This clone was recorded once. CDR3 region: CASSYQAGGGYEQYF. CDR3 nucleotides: TGTGCCAGCAGTTACCAAGCGGGAGGGGGATACGAGCAGTACTTC. The chain uses TRBV6-5 and TRBJ2-7; 10 nucleotides match TRBD2. J gave up 4 bases and V 2 bases, and 5 bases lay outside the gene matches. The CDR3 totals 15 residues. Germline loops: CDR1 MNHEY, CDR2 SVGAGI.

The V call is TRBV9, the J call TRBJ1-2; possibly TRBD1 for D (5 bases). Germline CDR1 and CDR2: SGDLS and YYNGEE. The CDR3 has 13 residues. Trimming cost V 4 bases and J 5 bases, with 12 bases left between them. The CDR3 loop reads CASSMSQGYGYTF. The CDR3 DNA reads TGTGCCAGCAGCATGTCTCAGGGTTATGGCTACACCTTC.

Written as DNA, the CDR3 is TGTGCCAGCAGCTTAGGGGGACTAGTGAATGAGCAGTTCTTC. As protein: CASSLGGLVNEQFF. The rearrangement uses TRBV11-2 and TRBJ2-1, with 8 bases identical to TRBD2. Trimming removed 1 base from V and 7 bases from J; junction bases left unmatched: 3. This CDR3 comprises 14 residues. CDR1 is SGHAT and CDR2 is FQNNGV in the germline V gene.

The sample holds a few counts of this clone. This chain uses TRBV7-9 with TRBJ1-1; 9 bases match TRBD1. Germline CDR1 reads SEHNR; CDR2 reads FQNEAQ (reference sequence). The V gene end was trimmed by 5 bases and the J gene end by 11 bases; junction bases not matched to a gene: 21. This CDR3 has 17 residues. The CDR3 region has the DNA TGTGCCAGCAGCCCTAAGGGAATCCGGGACAGGGACGTGCGGGCTTTCTTT. It yields the protein CASSPKGIRDRDVRAFF.

This chain joins TRBV27 and TRBJ2-5; 7 bases line up with TRBD2. This CDR3 is built from 15 residues. CDR1 is MNHEY and CDR2 is SMNVEV in the germline V gene (reference sequence). Unmatched junction bases numbered 3, after V lost 1 base and J lost 1 base. CDR3 region: CASSLFLAVQETQYF. CDR3 nucleotides: TGTGCCAGCAGTTTATTTCTAGCGGTCCAAGAGACCCAGTACTTC.

The J gene is TRBJ2-1, the V gene TRBV12-5; 8 bases are shared with TRBD2. Trimming took 2 bases from V and 4 from J; bases not matched to a gene: 4. The germline V gene encodes CDR1 LGHNT and CDR2 FRNRAP. CDR3 size: 15 residues. The chain's CDR3 is CASGLRSGMYNEQFF. The CDR3 coding sequence is TGTGCTAGTGGTTTGCGTAGCGGGATGTACAATGAGCAGTTCTTC. Filled out from reference TRBV12-5 and TRBJ2-1, the complete variable domain reads DARVTQTPRHKVTEMGQEVTMRCQPILGHNTVFWYRQTMMQGLELLAYFRNRAPLDDSGMPKDRFSAEMPDATLATLKIQPSEPRDSAVYFCASGLRSGMYNEQFFGPGTRLTVL.

The chain employs TRBV2 and TRBJ2-7; a weak D match, TRBD1 (7 bases). The CDR3 sequence is 12 residues long. CDR1 SNHLY and CDR2 FYNNEI come from the germline V gene. Trimming took off 8 bases at V and 3 bases at J, with 11 bases between the two ends. This CDR3 is CASYRGGYEQYF. CDR3 DNA sequence: TGTGCCAGCTACAGGGGAGGCTACGAGCAGTACTTC.

This clone has a handful of counts. This rearrangement joins TRBV19 to TRBJ2-2; possibly TRBD1 for D (5 bases). Between the trimmed V and J ends, which lost 6 bases and 3 bases, there was a span of 11 bases. Germline V gene data show CDR1 as LNHDA and CDR2 as SQIVND (reference sequence). CDR3 length: 14 amino acids. CDR3 region: CASRRGHYTGELFF. Written as DNA, the CDR3 is TGTGCCAGTAGACGTGGACACTACACCGGGGAGCTGTTTTTT.

J is TRBJ2-7 and V is TRBV6-1, with 12 bases lining up with TRBD1. The germline CDR1 and CDR2 sequences are MNHNS and SASEGT. Germline trimming cut 1 base from V and 4 bases from J; bases unmatched to any gene: 5. The CDR3 extends over 16 amino acids. The CDR3 sequence is CASSEEGQGARYEQYF. CDR3 coding DNA: TGTGCCAGCAGTGAAGAGGGACAGGGGGCGCGTTACGAGCAGTACTTC.

The V gene is TRBV29-1, the J gene TRBJ1-5; D not certain. Trimming cost V 4 bases and J 6 bases, with 4 bases left between them. This CDR3 spans 10 amino acids. CDR1 is SQVTM, CDR2 ANQGSEA, per germline. The CDR3 sequence: CSVGSQPQHF. In DNA, the CDR3 is TGCAGCGTTGGGAGTCAGCCCCAGCATTTT. The full variable domain, in which reference TRBV29-1 and TRBJ1-5 provide the parts outside the CDR3, is SAVISQKPSRDICQRGTSLTIQCQVDSQVTMMFWYRQQPGQSLTLIATANQGSEATYESGFVIDKFPISRPNLTFSTLTVSNMSPEDSSIYLCSVGSQPQHFGDGTRLSIL.

The chain couples TRBV11-3 to TRBJ1-4, with TRBD1 matching 12 bases. J was trimmed by 5 bases and V by 5 bases; bases with no gene match: 3. The CDR3 contains 15 residues. CDR1 is SGHNT, CDR2 YENEEA, per germline. The CDR3 sequence is CASSPGTGGNEKLFF. The CDR3 nucleotides are TGTGCCAGCAGCCCCGGGACAGGGGGCAATGAAAAACTGTTTTTT.

V and J are TRBV29-1 and TRBJ1-5; a possible D gene is TRBD1 (6 bases). CDR3 length equals 13 residues. V lost 4 bases to trimming and J lost 7 bases, with 14 bases between them. CDR1 SQVTM and CDR2 ANQGSEA come from the germline V gene. The CDR3 here is CSVVGGGGQPQHF. The CDR3 region has the DNA TGCAGCGTTGTCGGGGGCGGGGGACAGCCCCAGCATTTT.

The genes are TRBV28 and TRBJ1-4, with a tentative D call TRBD1 (5 bases). Germline CDR1 MDHEN, CDR2 SYDVKM. There are 14 residues in the CDR3. Trimming removed 3 bases from V and 11 bases from J, with 16 bases in between. This CDR3 is CASSFFGGDGKLFF. The CDR3 bases are TGTGCCAGCAGTTTTTTCGGGGGGGACGGCAAACTGTTTTTT.

The chain recombines TRBV19 with TRBJ1-1; D is ambiguous. The CDR3 sequence is 13 residues long. CDR1 is LNHDA, CDR2 SQIVND, per germline (reference sequence). Trimming shortened V by 5 bases and J by 11 bases, and 18 bases separated the two germline ends. The CDR3, as DNA: TGTGCCAGTAGTTTTTCCAGGAAGGTCGATGCTTTCTTT. It is translated as CASSFSRKVDAFF. Supplemented by reference TRBV19 and TRBJ1-1, the full variable domain reads DGGITQSPKYLFRKEGQNVTLSCEQNLNHDAMYWYRQDPGQGLRLIYYSQIVNDFQKGDIAEGYSVSREKKESFPLTVTSAQKNPTAFYLCASSFSRKVDAFFGQGTRLTVV.

V and J are TRBV6-5 and TRBJ2-7; 7 bases are a match to TRBD2. In germline, CDR1 is MNHEY, CDR2 SVGAGI. The ends lost 0 bases at V and 4 bases at J; junction bases unmatched: 9. This CDR3 is 16 amino acids long. The CDR3 here is CASSYSLGLVTYEQYF. CDR3 DNA sequence: TGTGCCAGCAGTTACTCTCTCGGACTAGTAACGTACGAGCAGTACTTC.

For the CDR3, the DNA is TGCGCCAGCAGCCAAGATAGGGGAGGGAGCAATCAGCCCCAGCATTTT. Translated, it gives CASSQDRGGSNQPQHF. The chain joins TRBV4-3 to TRBJ1-5; tentative D call: TRBD1 (5 bases). Deletions cut 0 bases from V and 1 base from J, with 10 bases between. From germline, CDR1 is LGHNA and CDR2 YSLEER. The CDR3 sequence is 16 residues long.

The V and J genes are TRBV20-1 and TRBJ1-2; D unclear. V was pared by 4 bases and J by 6 bases, with 9 bases between. The germline V gene has CDR1 DFQATT and CDR2 SNEGSKA (reference sequence). The CDR3 has 11 residues. CDR3 in amino acids: CSANWEHGYTF. The CDR3 DNA reads TGCAGTGCTAACTGGGAGCATGGCTACACCTTC.

The V call is TRBV10-3, the J call TRBJ1-1; D uncertain. The CDR3 loop spans 13 amino acids. Trimming cost V 6 bases and J 1 base, with 9 bases left between them. CDR1 ENHRY and CDR2 SYGVKD come from the germline V gene. The CDR3: CAIRGSENTEAFF. The CDR3 DNA reads TGTGCCATCAGGGGCTCGGAGAACACTGAAGCTTTCTTT.

This chain links TRBV14 with TRBJ2-7, with 10 positions matching TRBD1. This CDR3 spans 16 amino acids. From germline, CDR1 is SGHDN and CDR2 FVKESK. V lost 2 bases and J lost 4; bases outside the gene matches: 8. CDR3 region: CASSQLGQGVGYEQYF. The DNA for the CDR3 is TGTGCCAGCAGCCAACTAGGACAGGGGGTAGGGTACGAGCAGTACTTC. The whole variable domain, remainder taken from reference TRBV14 and TRBJ2-7, is EAGVTQFPSHSVIEKGQTVTLRCDPISGHDNLYWYRRVMGKEIKFLLHFVKESKQDESGMPNNRFLAERTGGTYSTLKVQPAELEDSGVYFCASSQLGQGVGYEQYFGPGTRLTVT.

The chain couples TRBV5-4 to TRBJ2-5; D possibly corresponds to TRBD1 (5 bases). In germline, CDR1 is SGHNT, CDR2 YYREEE (reference sequence). The CDR3 has 15 amino acids. The ends were cut back, 1 base at V and 5 bases at J, with 15 bases in the middle. The DNA of the CDR3 is TGTGCCAGCAGCTTGCTTGGGGCGCCTCAGGAGACCCAGTACTTC. Its protein product is CASSLLGAPQETQYF.

The V call is TRBV10-3, the J call TRBJ2-1; D gene uncertain. There are 13 residues in the CDR3. V was clipped by 0 bases and J by 5 bases, with 5 bases between them. The V gene's germline CDR1 is ENHRY and CDR2 SYGVKD. CDR3 nucleotides: TGTGCCATCAGTGAGTCCGCTAACAATGAGCAGTTCTTC. Translation: CAISESANNEQFF.

This clone was seen only a few times. V gene TRBV9 combines with J gene TRBJ1-4; 8 bases agree with TRBD1. The V segment lost 3 bases and the J segment 14 bases; nucleotides outside the gene matches: 15. Germline assignment: CDR1 SGDLS and CDR2 YYNGEE. The CDR3 is made up of 15 amino acids. The CDR3 is CASSGRQGLMKRLFF. The CDR3 DNA follows: TGTGCCAGCAGCGGGAGACAGGGGCTAATGAAAAGGCTGTTTTTT.

V usage is TRBV5-4 and J usage is TRBJ2-3, with D possibly being TRBD2 (5 bases). The V end lost 4 bases, the J end lost 4 bases, and 10 bases lay between the germline ends. Germline V gene data show CDR1 as SGHNT and CDR2 as YYREEE (reference sequence). The CDR3 loop spans 13 amino acids. CDR3 coding DNA: TGTGCCAGCAGCGGCGGGCCTTCAGATACGCAGTATTTT. Its translation: CASSGGPSDTQYF.

This chain uses TRBV6-5 with TRBJ1-1; D perhaps matches TRBD1 (6 bases). V was shortened by 4 bases and J by 8 bases, with 14 bases between the two germline ends. This CDR3 contains 13 residues. The germline V gene encodes CDR1 MNHEY and CDR2 SVGAGI. The CDR3 reads CASSLGQSSEAFF. DNA of the CDR3: TGTGCCAGCAGTTTAGGACAGTCGTCGGAAGCTTTCTTT.

The gene calls are TRBV25-1 and TRBJ1-5; tentatively, D is TRBD1 (6 bases). The germline CDR1 and CDR2 sequences are MGHDK and SYGVNS. The CDR3 totals 14 residues. V was pared by 1 base and J by 7 bases, with 11 bases between. CDR3 sequence (DNA): TGTGCCAGCAGTGAATCTGGGGGCAGCCAGCCCCAGCATTTT. Translating gives CASSESGGSQPQHF.

The chain uses TRBV7-3 and TRBJ2-1; 9 bases line up with TRBD1. The V segment lost 5 bases and the J segment 4 bases; nucleotides outside the gene matches: 6. The V gene's germline CDR1 is SGHTA and CDR2 FQGTGA. CDR3 length: 15 amino acids. The DNA for the CDR3 is TGTGCCAGCAGCACACGGACAGGGGTTTACAATGAGCAGTTCTTC. It specifies CASSTRTGVYNEQFF.

The chain couples TRBV5-1 to TRBJ2-3; weak D call: TRBD2 (6 bases). Germline CDR1 is SGHRS and CDR2 is YFSETQ. The CDR3 length is 15 residues. The V end lost 4 bases, the J end lost 0 bases, and 12 bases lay between the germline ends. The CDR3 coding sequence is TGCGCCAGCAGCCTTAGCGGTGCTAGCACAGATACGCAGTATTTT. Protein sequence: CASSLSGASTDTQYF. The full variable domain, with the rest looked up from reference TRBV5-1 and TRBJ2-3, is KAGVTQTPRYLIKTRGQQVTLSCSPISGHRSVSWYQQTPGQGLQFLFEYFSETQRNKGNFPGRFSGRQFSNSRSEMNVSTLELGDSALYLCASSLSGASTDTQYFGPGTRLTVL.

The V and J genes are TRBV9 and TRBJ2-3; perhaps TRBD1 as D (6 bases). The germline V and J ends were trimmed by 2 bases and 1 base, with 14 bases remaining between them. Germline values: CDR1 SGDLS, CDR2 YYNGEE. The CDR3 contains 16 residues. For the CDR3, the DNA is TGTGCCAGCAGCGTTTCCTCAGGGGTCGGCACAGATACGCAGTATTTT. It is translated as CASSVSSGVGTDTQYF.